This record covers a single TCR beta chain. No antigen is known for it. The source of the sample is a study of cytomegalovirus exposure and HLA in healthy donors. Overall study results and limits: In a later analysis, a genetic analysis reported fewer productive-TCR N-insertions in an Asian-associated ancestry cluster than the cohort average. Data from an earlier analysis indicated that most TCR beta V segments were productive either about 87% or about 30% of the time.

PCR primers comprised 60 Vbeta and 13 Jbeta primers. Sequenced by immunoSEQ multiplex PCR; TCRdb stores in-frame clones only, minus some. The sample has 30,000 to 50,000 clones; about 70% are singletons. The specimen was PBMCs. The origin of this receptor is a man aged 40-49 years in good health and CMV-seronegative.

This CDR3 is CAWDRGFNNEQFF. The CDR3 bases are TGTGCCTGGGACAGGGGGTTCAACAATGAGCAGTTCTTC. The chain combines TRBV30 with TRBJ2-1; 9 bases match TRBD1. Losses at the gene ends were 5 bases for V and 5 bases for J; bases not matched to a gene: 4. The germline CDR1 and CDR2 sequences are GTSNPN and SVGIG (reference sequence). The CDR3 loop spans 13 amino acids. Based on the CDR3 plus reference TRBV30 and TRBJ2-1, the full variable domain is SQTIHQWPATLVQPVGSPLSLECTVEGTSNPNLYWYRQAAGRGLQLLFYSVGIGQISSEVPQNLSASRPQDRQFILSSKKLLLSDSGFYLCAWDRGFNNEQFFGPGTRLTVL.